This is a list of T cell receptor beta chains from one sample in a study of blood T cells in healthy people across ages. TCRdb re-derived calls from the 5' RACE reads in MiXCR, one entry per CDR3 protein. Found here are some 900,000 distinct CDR3 sequences, 40% to 60% of them singletons; the top ten hold about an eighth. Sequencing was performed on blood. Receptors were obtained from a man aged 30 to 45 in good health. Both conserved end residues are part of each CDR3. The D gene is left open where the match is weak. Size tells how often a clone was seen (once, few, many) or the class of an expanded clone, and some rows leave it out.

cdr3_aa: CASSEAIGAVHF; cdr3_nt: TGTGCCAGCAGTGAAGCAATTGGGGCCGTCCACTTT; j_call: TRBJ1-6; d_call: .; clone_size: .; v_call: TRBV6-1
cdr3_aa: CASSWTGGNTGELFF; cdr3_nt: TGTGCCAGCAGTTGGACAGGTGGTAACACCGGGGAGCTGTTTTTT; j_call: TRBJ2-2; d_call: TRBD1; clone_size: .; v_call: TRBV6-2/TRBV6-3
cdr3_aa: CASSKQDSPYNEQFF; cdr3_nt: TGTGCCAGCAGCAAGCAAGACAGTCCCTACAATGAGCAGTTCTTC; j_call: TRBJ2-1; d_call: .; clone_size: many; v_call: TRBV5-8
cdr3_aa: CASSQPTSGLETQYF; cdr3_nt: TGTGCCAGCAGCCAGCCGACTAGTGGTTTGGAGACCCAGTACTTC; j_call: TRBJ2-5; d_call: .; clone_size: .; v_call: TRBV3-1
cdr3_aa: CASSIGGGRSSYNEQFF; cdr3_nt: TGTGCCAGTAGTATAGGTGGCGGGAGGAGCTCCTACAATGAGCAGTTCTTC; j_call: TRBJ2-1; d_call: TRBD2; clone_size: .; v_call: TRBV19
cdr3_aa: CASSFGGWTDTQYF; cdr3_nt: TGTGCCAGCAGTTTTGGCGGGTGGACAGATACGCAGTATTTT; j_call: TRBJ2-3; d_call: .; clone_size: .; v_call: TRBV12-3/TRBV12-4
cdr3_aa: CASIRGNEQYF; cdr3_nt: TGCGCCAGCATCAGAGGCAATGAGCAGTACTTC; j_call: TRBJ2-7; d_call: .; clone_size: .; v_call: TRBV5-1
cdr3_aa: CASSLGRTNEKLFF; cdr3_nt: TGCGCCAGCAGCTTGGGAAGGACTAATGAAAAACTGTTTTTT; j_call: TRBJ1-4; d_call: .; clone_size: .; v_call: TRBV5-1
cdr3_aa: CASSFRTGVGSSPLHF; cdr3_nt: TGTGCCAGCAGCTTCCGGACAGGGGTCGGGAGTTCACCCCTCCACTTT; j_call: TRBJ1-6; d_call: TRBD1; clone_size: .; v_call: TRBV7-9
cdr3_aa: CAWSEWGTENQPQHF; cdr3_nt: TGTGCCTGGAGTGAATGGGGGACGGAAAATCAGCCCCAGCATTTT; j_call: TRBJ1-5; d_call: .; clone_size: .; v_call: TRBV30
cdr3_aa: CASSQAPGTQYF; cdr3_nt: TGTGCCAGCAGCCAAGCACCTGGGACCCAGTACTTC; j_call: TRBJ2-5; d_call: .; clone_size: .; v_call: TRBV14
cdr3_aa: CASSSGGLGYGYTF; cdr3_nt: TGTGCCAGCAGCTCGGGAGGTCTAGGATATGGCTACACCTTC; j_call: TRBJ1-2; d_call: .; clone_size: many; v_call: TRBV7-9
cdr3_aa: CASSQPGTGDYEQYF; cdr3_nt: TGCGCCAGCAGCCAGCCCGGGACAGGGGACTACGAGCAGTACTTC; j_call: TRBJ2-7; d_call: TRBD1; clone_size: .; v_call: TRBV4-1
cdr3_aa: CASSWGQLSNQPQHF; cdr3_nt: TGTGCCAGCAGCTGGGGACAGCTCAGCAATCAGCCCCAGCATTTT; j_call: TRBJ1-5; d_call: TRBD1; clone_size: .; v_call: TRBV7-9
cdr3_aa: CSAPLLADTQYF; cdr3_nt: TGCAGTGCCCCCTTACTCGCAGATACGCAGTATTTT; j_call: TRBJ2-3; d_call: .; clone_size: .; v_call: TRBV20-1
cdr3_aa: CSADPGTSGVFVQEQFF; cdr3_nt: TGCAGTGCTGACCCCGGGACTAGCGGGGTTTTTGTACAGGAGCAGTTCTTC; j_call: TRBJ2-1; d_call: TRBD2; clone_size: .; v_call: TRBV20-1
cdr3_aa: CASSDILDEQFF; cdr3_nt: TGTGCCAGCAGCGATATCCTTGATGAGCAGTTCTTC; j_call: TRBJ2-1; d_call: .; clone_size: .; v_call: TRBV6-2/TRBV6-3
cdr3_aa: CASTQDKTNEKLFF; cdr3_nt: TGTGCCAGCACCCAGGACAAAACTAATGAAAAACTGTTTTTT; j_call: TRBJ1-4; d_call: .; clone_size: few; v_call: TRBV6-5
cdr3_aa: CSARDIPTGATNEKLFF; cdr3_nt: TGCAGTGCTAGAGATATCCCCACAGGGGCAACTAATGAAAAACTGTTTTTT; j_call: TRBJ1-4; d_call: TRBD1; clone_size: .; v_call: TRBV20-1
cdr3_aa: CASSLGTGEIYGYTF; cdr3_nt: TGTGCCAGCAGCTTGGGGACAGGGGAAATCTATGGCTACACCTTC; j_call: TRBJ1-2; d_call: TRBD1; clone_size: few; v_call: TRBV7-2
cdr3_aa: CSGDDRDNYEQYF; cdr3_nt: TGCAGTGGAGACGACAGGGACAACTACGAGCAGTACTTC; j_call: TRBJ2-7; d_call: TRBD1; clone_size: .; v_call: TRBV20-1
cdr3_aa: CASNSDRGRTSTDTQYF; cdr3_nt: TGTGCCAGCAACTCTGACAGGGGGCGCACTAGCACAGATACGCAGTATTTT; j_call: TRBJ2-3; d_call: TRBD1; clone_size: .; v_call: TRBV7-2
cdr3_aa: CASSLVAIGGISGANVLTF; cdr3_nt: TGCGCCAGCAGCTTGGTGGCTATTGGGGGAATCTCTGGGGCCAACGTCCTGACTTTC; j_call: TRBJ2-6; d_call: .; clone_size: .; v_call: TRBV5-1
cdr3_aa: CASSYGWEQYF; cdr3_nt: TGTGCCAGCAGTTACGGTTGGGAGCAGTACTTC; j_call: TRBJ2-5; d_call: .; clone_size: .; v_call: TRBV6-2/TRBV6-3
cdr3_aa: CTSSLASGFGDTQYF; cdr3_nt: TGCACCAGCAGCTTGGCTAGCGGGTTTGGGGATACGCAGTATTTT; j_call: TRBJ2-3; d_call: TRBD2; clone_size: .; v_call: TRBV5-1
cdr3_aa: CSALDRGGAETQYF; cdr3_nt: TGCAGTGCCTTGGACAGGGGAGGGGCAGAGACCCAGTACTTC; j_call: TRBJ2-5; d_call: TRBD1; clone_size: .; v_call: TRBV20-1
cdr3_aa: CASSRRQDYEQYF; cdr3_nt: TGTGCCAGCAGCCGGAGACAGGACTACGAGCAGTACTTC; j_call: TRBJ2-7; d_call: .; clone_size: few; v_call: TRBV5-6
cdr3_aa: CASKERHTEAFF; cdr3_nt: TGTGCCAGCAAGGAGAGGCACACTGAAGCTTTCTTT; j_call: TRBJ1-1; d_call: .; clone_size: .; v_call: TRBV28
cdr3_aa: CASSQDTGATQYF; cdr3_nt: TGCGCCAGCAGCCAAGACACGGGAGCTACGCAGTATTTT; j_call: TRBJ2-3; d_call: .; clone_size: .; v_call: TRBV4-3